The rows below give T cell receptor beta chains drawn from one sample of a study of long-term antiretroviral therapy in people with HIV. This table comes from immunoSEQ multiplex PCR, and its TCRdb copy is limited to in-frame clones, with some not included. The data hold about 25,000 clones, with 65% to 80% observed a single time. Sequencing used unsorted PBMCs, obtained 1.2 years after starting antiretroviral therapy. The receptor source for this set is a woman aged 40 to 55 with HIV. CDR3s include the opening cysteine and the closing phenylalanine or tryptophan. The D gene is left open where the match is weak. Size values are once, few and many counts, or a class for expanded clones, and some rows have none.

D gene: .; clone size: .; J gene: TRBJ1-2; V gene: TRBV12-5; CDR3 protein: CASGLGGYRTYGYTF; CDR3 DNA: TGTGCTAGTGGTTTGGGGGGGTATCGGACCTATGGCTACACCTTC
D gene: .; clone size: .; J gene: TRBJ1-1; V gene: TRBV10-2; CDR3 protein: CASSEPNAGTEAFF; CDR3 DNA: TGCGCCAGCAGTGAGCCCAATGCCGGCACTGAAGCTTTCTTT
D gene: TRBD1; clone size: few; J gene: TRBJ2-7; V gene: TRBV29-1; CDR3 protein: CSAKGQGGEQYF; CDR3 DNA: TGCAGCGCCAAAGGACAGGGAGGCGAGCAGTACTTC
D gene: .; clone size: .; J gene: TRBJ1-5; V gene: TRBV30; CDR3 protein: CAWSNGADNQPQHF; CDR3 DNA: TGTGCCTGGAGTAACGGGGCAGACAATCAGCCCCAGCATTTT
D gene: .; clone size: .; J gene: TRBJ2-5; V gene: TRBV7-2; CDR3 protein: CASSLGGSGGETQYF; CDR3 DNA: TGTGCCAGCAGCCTCGGGGGAAGTGGGGGAGAGACCCAGTACTTC
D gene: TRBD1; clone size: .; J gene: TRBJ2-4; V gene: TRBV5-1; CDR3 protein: CASSPPDQGANIQYF; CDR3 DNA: TGCGCCAGCAGCCCGCCGGATCAGGGGGCAAACATTCAGTACTTC
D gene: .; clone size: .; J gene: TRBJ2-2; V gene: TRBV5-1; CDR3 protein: CASSILTGTNTGELFF; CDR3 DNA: TGCGCCAGCAGCATACTGACAGGAACGAACACCGGGGAGCTGTTTTTT
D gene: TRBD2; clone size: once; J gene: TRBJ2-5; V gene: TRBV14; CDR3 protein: CASSSLAGGQETQYF; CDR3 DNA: TGTGCCAGCAGCAGTCTAGCGGGGGGCCAAGAGACCCAGTACTTC
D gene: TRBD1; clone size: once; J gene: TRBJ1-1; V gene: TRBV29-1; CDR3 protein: CSVGQGLPEAFF; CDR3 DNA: TGCAGCGTTGGACAGGGTCTCCCTGAAGCTTTCTTT
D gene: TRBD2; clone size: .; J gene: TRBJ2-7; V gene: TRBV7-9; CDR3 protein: CASSLALAGKSHEQYF; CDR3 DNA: TGTGCCAGCAGCTTAGCCCTAGCGGGAAAGTCCCACGAGCAGTACTTC
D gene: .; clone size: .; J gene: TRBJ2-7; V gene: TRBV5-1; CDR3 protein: CASSLGPGRAYEQYF; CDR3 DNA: TGCGCCAGCAGCTTGGGGCCTGGCAGGGCCTACGAGCAGTACTTC
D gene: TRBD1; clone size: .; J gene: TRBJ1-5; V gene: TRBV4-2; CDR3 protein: CASSRTGDNQPQHF; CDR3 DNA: TGTGCCAGCAGCCGGACAGGGGACAATCAGCCCCAGCATTTT
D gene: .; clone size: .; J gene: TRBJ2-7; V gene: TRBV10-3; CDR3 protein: CAISERTYEQYF; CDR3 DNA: TGTGCCATCAGTGAGAGGACCTACGAGCAGTACTTC
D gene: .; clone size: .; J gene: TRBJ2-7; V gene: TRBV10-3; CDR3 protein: CAISESTSAEQYF; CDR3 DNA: TGTGCCATCAGTGAGTCGACTAGTGCAGAGCAGTACTTC
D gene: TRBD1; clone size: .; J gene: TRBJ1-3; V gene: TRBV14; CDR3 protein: CASSQRTGVHSGNTIYF; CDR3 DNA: TGTGCCAGCAGCCAAAGGACAGGGGTCCACTCTGGAAACACCATATATTTT
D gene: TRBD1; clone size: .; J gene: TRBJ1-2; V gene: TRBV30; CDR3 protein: CAWRGTGRGGGYTF; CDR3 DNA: TGTGCCTGGAGAGGGACAGGGAGGGGAGGTGGCTACACCTTC
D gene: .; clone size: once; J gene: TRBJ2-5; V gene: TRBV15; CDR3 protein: CATSGGLTVGETQYF; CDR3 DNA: TGTGCCACCAGCGGCGGTTTGACGGTCGGCGAGACCCAGTACTTC
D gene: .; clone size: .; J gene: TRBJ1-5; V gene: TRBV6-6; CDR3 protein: CASSYSGNSNQPQHF; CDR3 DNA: TGTGCCAGCAGTTACTCTGGGAATAGCAATCAGCCCCAGCATTTT
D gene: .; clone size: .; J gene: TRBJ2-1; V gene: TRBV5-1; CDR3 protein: CASSLDRLGEQFF; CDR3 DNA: TGCGCCAGCAGCTTGGACAGGCTGGGTGAGCAGTTCTTC
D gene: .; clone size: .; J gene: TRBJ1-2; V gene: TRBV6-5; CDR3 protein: CASSYSRANYGYTF; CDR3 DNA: TGTGCCAGCAGTTACTCGAGGGCTAACTATGGCTACACCTTC
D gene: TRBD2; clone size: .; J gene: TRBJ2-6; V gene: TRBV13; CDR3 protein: CASSVMRGGNSGANVLTF; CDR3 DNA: TGTGCCAGCAGCGTGATGCGGGGGGGTAACTCTGGGGCCAACGTCCTGACTTTC
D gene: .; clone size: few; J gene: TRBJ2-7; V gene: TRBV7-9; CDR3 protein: CASSLAGQAYEQYF; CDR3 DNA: TGTGCCAGCAGCTTAGCGGGACAAGCCTACGAGCAGTACTTC
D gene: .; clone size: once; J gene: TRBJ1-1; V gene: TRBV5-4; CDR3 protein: CASSFQGTEAFF; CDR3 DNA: TGTGCCAGCAGCTTTCAAGGTACTGAAGCTTTCTTT
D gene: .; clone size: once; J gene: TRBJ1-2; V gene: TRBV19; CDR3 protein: CASSIGVDSYGYTF; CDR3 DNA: TGTGCCAGTAGTATAGGGGTGGACAGCTATGGCTACACCTTC
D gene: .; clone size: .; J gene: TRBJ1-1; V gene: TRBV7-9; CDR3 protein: CASSPHRTEAFF; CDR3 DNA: TGTGCCAGCAGCCCCCACAGGACCGAAGCTTTCTTT
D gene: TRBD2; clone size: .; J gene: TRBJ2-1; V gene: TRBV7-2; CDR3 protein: CASSSPLAGGHNSYNEQFF; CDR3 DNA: TGTGCCAGCAGCTCCCCTCTAGCGGGGGGCCATAACTCCTACAATGAGCAGTTCTTC